This TCR beta chain was obtained from a study of blood T cells in healthy people across ages. Notes on the study in general: Unknown donor CMV status possibly confounded expanded clonotype changes. With age, beta diversity per million T cells declined roughly linearly, significantly by 30 to 50.

Alongside a J-beta primer mix, a sample-barcoded 5' primer served in a second PCR lasting about 6 to 11 cycles. TCRdb re-derived calls from the 5' RACE reads in MiXCR, one entry per CDR3 protein. The table records 600,000 to 900,000 distinct CDR3 sequences, roughly 24% of them present only once. With regard to this clonotype: The antigen is unknown.

V was clipped by 4 bases and J by 3 bases; unmatched bases: 6. Germline lookup yields CDR1 KGHDR and CDR2 SFDVKD. This CDR3 has 15 residues. The data also belong to a second study, concerning T cells of mothers and their children. This second report adds: Biologically related mothers and children overlapped slightly more than unrelated pairs, a non-significant difference.

This TCR derives from a boy aged 5-17 years in good health. This rearrangement joins TRBV24-1 to TRBJ1-2, with TRBD1 matching over 8 bases. The sample taken for sequencing was blood. DNA of the CDR3: TGTGCCACCAGTGACCCTACGACAGGGGACTATGGCTACACCTTC. Protein: CATSDPTTGDYGYTF.